This T cell receptor (beta chain) was recorded in a study of T-cell reconstitution after alpha-beta-depleted transplantation in children (TCRdb year 2016). At the level of the whole study: T-cell immune reconstitution after TCRalphabeta/CD19-depleted allogeneic hematopoietic cell transplantation in children was quantitatively tracked in the study by means of TCR repertoire profiling.

The receptor library was made with PCR. Sequencing used an Illumina HiSeq 2500. To normalize quantification of the TCRbeta repertoire, the TCR libraries were built with molecular barcoding that relied on unique molecular identifiers. In-frame beta chains were kept once TCRdb had trimmed the public reads at Q25 with fastp and called clones with MiXCR. Records with the same CDR3 protein are collapsed into one entry carrying the most frequent genes and DNA. For this sample there are fewer than 130,000 distinct CDR3 sequences; about a tenth appear just once. The top ten clones comprise over 8% of the sample. CDR1 and CDR2, per the germline V gene (reference sequence), are SEHNR and FQNEAQ. From the cysteine up to the phenylalanine, the CDR3 has a length of 12 residues. Only the CDR3 region is kept as DNA, spanning 36 bases read in frame from base 1. V is clipped by 9 bases and J by 1 base, and the sequence between their germline boundaries is 8 bases long.

Ten or more counts support this clonotype. Its antigen is not yet known. No much larger clonotype is one base removed from it; base qualities were not supplied. The sequence was collected from a human donor who donated a stem cell graft to a child with acute lymphoblastic leukemia. The rearrangement combines TRBV7-9 with TRBJ2-3; tentative D gene TRBD1, with 5 bases matching. This specimen consisted of PBMCs from the stem cell graft donor, obtained from the stem cell graft. In nucleotides, the sequence is TGTGCCAGGCCACAGGGCACAGATACGCAGTATTTT. This encodes CARPQGTDTQYF.